This T cell receptor beta chain was captured in a study of shared clonotypes between healthy human individuals. Under the authors' procedure: Junction-only sequences without quality scores were provided by ImmunoSEQ, so filtering was different. Only in-frame clones appear in the TCRdb table, and some are missing; sequencing was by immunoSEQ multiplex PCR. Clone size and V and J calls were adopted from that table, with D and trimming inferred from the DNA. The sample lists some 1,900,000 clones; around 96% were seen once. Study results and caveats: Clonotypes which were not shared had lower generation probabilities than clonotypes that all four donors shared.

As to this clone: Its antigen is currently unknown.

Positively selected for CCR7, the CD45RO-negative cells used as naive CD8 cells excluded terminally differentiated effector memory CD45RA+ cells. The source material was naive CD8+ T cells sorted from blood. The receptor comes from a man aged 18 to 30 in good health.

In DNA form, the CDR3 reads TGTGCCAGCAGCTCTCCTCGACAGGGGCAAGAGACCCAGTACTTC. Translating it yields CASSSPRQGQETQYF. This chain connects TRBV9 to TRBJ2-5; 8 positions match TRBD1. V lost 4 bases, J lost 2 bases, and 7 bases stayed unmatched. The CDR3 sequence is 15 residues long. From germline, CDR1 is SGDLS and CDR2 YYNGEE.